This T cell receptor beta chain was sequenced for a study of response to subunit inactivated influenza vaccine. Overall study findings and caveats: There was a suggestion from the authors that each seasonal influenza vaccination recruits few new T cells.

TCRdb processed the RT-PCR reads anew with MiXCR; each CDR3 protein has one entry. This sample carries about 500,000 distinct CDR3 sequences, 16% of them seen once, and the ten largest clones take about 3%. This clonotype was found once. What it binds is not known. The germline gives CDR1 DFQATT, CDR2 SNEGSKA (reference sequence). This CDR3 region has 14 residues. Trimming cost V 2 bases and J 4 bases, with 15 bases left between them. This chain uses TRBV20-1 with TRBJ2-7; the D call may be TRBD1 or TRBD2 (6 bases each). This TCR came from a man aged 50 to 69 who received an inactivated influenza vaccine. This specimen was CD4+ T cells sorted from PBMCs, taken 23 to 25 months after vaccination. The CDR3 loop reads CSARLPGANYEQYF. The CDR3 DNA sequence: TGCAGTGCTAGACTCCCGGGGGCCAATTACGAGCAGTACTTC.